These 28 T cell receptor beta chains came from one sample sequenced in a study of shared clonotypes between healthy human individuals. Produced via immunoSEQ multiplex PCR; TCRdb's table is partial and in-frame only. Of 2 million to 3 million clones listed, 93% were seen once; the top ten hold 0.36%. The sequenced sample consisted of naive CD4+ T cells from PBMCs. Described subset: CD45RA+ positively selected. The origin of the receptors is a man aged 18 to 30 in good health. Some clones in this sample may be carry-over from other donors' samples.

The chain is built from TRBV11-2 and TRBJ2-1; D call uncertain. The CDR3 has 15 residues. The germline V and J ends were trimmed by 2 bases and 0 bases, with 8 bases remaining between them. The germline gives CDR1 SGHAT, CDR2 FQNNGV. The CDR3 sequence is CASSLTISSYNEQFF. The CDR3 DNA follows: TGTGCCAGCAGCTTAACAATAAGCTCCTACAATGAGCAGTTCTTC.

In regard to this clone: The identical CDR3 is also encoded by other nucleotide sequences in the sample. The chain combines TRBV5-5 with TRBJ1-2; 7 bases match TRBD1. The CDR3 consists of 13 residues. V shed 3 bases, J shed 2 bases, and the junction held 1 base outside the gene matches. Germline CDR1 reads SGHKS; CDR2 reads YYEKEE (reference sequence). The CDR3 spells CASSSQGNYGYTF. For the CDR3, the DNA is TGTGCCAGCAGCTCACAGGGGAACTATGGCTACACCTTC.

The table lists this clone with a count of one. CDR3 sequence: CASSVANGGYSYEQYF. The CDR3 nucleotides read TGTGCCAGCAGCGTAGCAAACGGCGGGTACTCCTACGAGCAGTACTTC. This chain connects TRBV9 to TRBJ2-7, with TRBD2 as a possible D gene (5 bases). Germline V CDR1 and CDR2: SGDLS, YYNGEE. This CDR3 is 16 amino acids long. Trimming took off 0 bases at V and 0 bases at J, with 13 bases between the two ends.

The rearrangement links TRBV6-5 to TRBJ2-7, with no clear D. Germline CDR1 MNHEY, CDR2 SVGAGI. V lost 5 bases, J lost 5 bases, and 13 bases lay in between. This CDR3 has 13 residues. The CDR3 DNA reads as TGTGCCAGCAGTCCCACCCCTTTGAACGAGCAGTACTTC. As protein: CASSPTPLNEQYF.

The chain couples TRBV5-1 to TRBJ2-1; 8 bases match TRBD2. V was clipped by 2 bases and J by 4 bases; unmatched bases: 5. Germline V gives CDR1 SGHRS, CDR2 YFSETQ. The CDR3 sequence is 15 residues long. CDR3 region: CASSFREGVYNEQFF. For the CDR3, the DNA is TGCGCCAGCAGCTTTCGGGAGGGAGTATACAATGAGCAGTTCTTC.

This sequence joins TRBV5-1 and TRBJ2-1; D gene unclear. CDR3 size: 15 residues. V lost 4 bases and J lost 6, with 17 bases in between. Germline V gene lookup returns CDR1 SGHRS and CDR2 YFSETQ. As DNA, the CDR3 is TGCGCCAGCAGCCCACCAAGGACCGGGTCCAATGAGCAGTTCTTC. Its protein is CASSPPRTGSNEQFF.

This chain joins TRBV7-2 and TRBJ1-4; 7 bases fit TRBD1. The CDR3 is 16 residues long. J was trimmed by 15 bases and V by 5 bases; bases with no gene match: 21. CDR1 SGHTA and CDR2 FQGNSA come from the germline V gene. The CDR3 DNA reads TGTGCCAGCAGCGCCACAGGGGACCTCACTTACGGATGGTTGTTTTTT. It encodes CASSATGDLTYGWLFF.

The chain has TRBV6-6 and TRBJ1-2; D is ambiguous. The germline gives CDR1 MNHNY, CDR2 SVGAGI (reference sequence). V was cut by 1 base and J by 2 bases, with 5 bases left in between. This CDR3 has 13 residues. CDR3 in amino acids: CASSYLVNYGYTF. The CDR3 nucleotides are TGTGCCAGCAGTTACTTAGTAAACTATGGCTACACCTTC.

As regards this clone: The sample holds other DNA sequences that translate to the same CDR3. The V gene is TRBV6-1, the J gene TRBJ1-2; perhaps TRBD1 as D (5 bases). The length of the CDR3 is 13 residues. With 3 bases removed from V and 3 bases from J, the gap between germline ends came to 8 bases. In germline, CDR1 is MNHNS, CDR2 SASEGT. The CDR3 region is CASSDRGDYGYTF. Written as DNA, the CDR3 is TGTGCCAGCAGTGACCGGGGGGACTATGGCTACACCTTC.

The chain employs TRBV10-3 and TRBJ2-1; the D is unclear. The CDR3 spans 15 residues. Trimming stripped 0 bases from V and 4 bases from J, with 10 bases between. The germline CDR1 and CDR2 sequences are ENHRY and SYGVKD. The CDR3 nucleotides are TGTGCCATCAGTGAGTCTTCCCCAGATTACAATGAGCAGTTCTTC. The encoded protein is CAISESSPDYNEQFF.

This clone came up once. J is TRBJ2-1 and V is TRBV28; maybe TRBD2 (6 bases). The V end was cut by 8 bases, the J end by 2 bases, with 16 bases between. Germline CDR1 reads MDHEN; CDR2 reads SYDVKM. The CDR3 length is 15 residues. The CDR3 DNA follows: TGTGCCAGCGACCCCTTAGGGACTCCCTACAATGAGCAGTTCTTC. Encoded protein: CASDPLGTPYNEQFF.

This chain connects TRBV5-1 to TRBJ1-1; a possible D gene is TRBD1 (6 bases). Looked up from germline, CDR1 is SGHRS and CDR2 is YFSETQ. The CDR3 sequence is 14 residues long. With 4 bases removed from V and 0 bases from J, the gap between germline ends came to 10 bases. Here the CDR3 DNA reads TGCGCCAGCAGCCGGACAGTCCTGAACACTGAAGCTTTCTTT. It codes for CASSRTVLNTEAFF.

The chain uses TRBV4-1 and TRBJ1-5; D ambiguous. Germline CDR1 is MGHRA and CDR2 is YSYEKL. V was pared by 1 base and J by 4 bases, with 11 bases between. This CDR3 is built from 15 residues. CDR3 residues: CASSQGSAENQPQHF. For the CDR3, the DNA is TGCGCCAGCAGCCAAGGGTCGGCCGAGAATCAGCCCCAGCATTTT.

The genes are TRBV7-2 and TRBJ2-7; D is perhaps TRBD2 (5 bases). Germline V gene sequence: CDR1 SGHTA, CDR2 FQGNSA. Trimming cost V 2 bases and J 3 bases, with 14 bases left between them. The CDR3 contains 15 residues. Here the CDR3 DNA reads TGTGCCAGCAGCTTATCGCGGGTTCTGAGCTACGAGCAGTACTTC. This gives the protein CASSLSRVLSYEQYF.

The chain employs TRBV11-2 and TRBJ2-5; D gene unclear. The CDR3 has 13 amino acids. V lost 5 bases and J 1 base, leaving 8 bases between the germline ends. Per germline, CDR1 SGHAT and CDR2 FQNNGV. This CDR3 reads CASSPNAQETQYF. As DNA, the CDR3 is TGTGCCAGCAGCCCCAATGCCCAAGAGACCCAGTACTTC.

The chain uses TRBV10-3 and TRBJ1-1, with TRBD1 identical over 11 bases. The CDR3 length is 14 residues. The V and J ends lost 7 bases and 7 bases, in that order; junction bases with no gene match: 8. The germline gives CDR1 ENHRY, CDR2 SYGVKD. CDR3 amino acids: CAINKGQGVDEAFF. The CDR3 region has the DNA TGTGCCATCAATAAGGGACAGGGGGTGGATGAAGCTTTCTTT.

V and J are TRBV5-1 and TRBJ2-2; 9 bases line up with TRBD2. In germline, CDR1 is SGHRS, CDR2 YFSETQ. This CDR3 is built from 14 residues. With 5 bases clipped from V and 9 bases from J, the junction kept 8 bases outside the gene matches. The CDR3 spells CASRAGGPSWELFF. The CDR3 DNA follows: TGCGCCAGCAGGGCGGGAGGGCCGTCGTGGGAGCTGTTTTTT.

CDR3 nucleotide sequence: TGCGCCAGCAGCCCCCGGGACTACCGCTCGGAGACCCAGTACTTC. It yields the protein CASSPRDYRSETQYF. The rearrangement joins TRBV5-1 to TRBJ2-5; TRBD2 matches at 7 bases. With V trimmed by 4 bases and J by 5 bases, 11 bases remained unmatched. This CDR3 region has 15 residues. CDR1 and CDR2 from the germline V gene are SGHRS and YFSETQ.

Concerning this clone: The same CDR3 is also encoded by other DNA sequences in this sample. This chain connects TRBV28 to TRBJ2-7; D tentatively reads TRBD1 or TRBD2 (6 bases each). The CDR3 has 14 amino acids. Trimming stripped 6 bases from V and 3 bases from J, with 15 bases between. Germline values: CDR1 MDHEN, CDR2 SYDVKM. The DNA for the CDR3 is TGTGCCAGCAGCTCCCCGGGGGCCGTCTACGAGCAGTACTTC. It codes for CASSSPGAVYEQYF.

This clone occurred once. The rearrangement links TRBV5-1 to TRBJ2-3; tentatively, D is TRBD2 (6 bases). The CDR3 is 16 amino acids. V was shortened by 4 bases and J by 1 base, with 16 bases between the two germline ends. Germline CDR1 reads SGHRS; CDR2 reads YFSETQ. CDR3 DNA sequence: TGCGCCAGCAGCGAGGACTACCCCCGGGGCACAGATACGCAGTATTTT. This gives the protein CASSEDYPRGTDTQYF.

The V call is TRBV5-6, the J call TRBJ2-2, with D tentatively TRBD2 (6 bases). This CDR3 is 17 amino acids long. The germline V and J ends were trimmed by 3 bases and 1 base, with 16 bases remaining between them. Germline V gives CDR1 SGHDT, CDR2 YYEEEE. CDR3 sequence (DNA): TGTGCCAGCAGCTGGCGCGTTGCGGGACTGAACACCGGGGAGCTGTTTTTT. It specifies CASSWRVAGLNTGELFF.

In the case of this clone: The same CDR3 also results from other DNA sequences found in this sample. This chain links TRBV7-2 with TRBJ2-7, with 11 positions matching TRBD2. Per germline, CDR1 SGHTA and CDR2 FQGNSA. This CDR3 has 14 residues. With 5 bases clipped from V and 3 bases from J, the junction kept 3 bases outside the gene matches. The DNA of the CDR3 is TGTGCCAGCAGCCTGACTAGCGGGGACTACGAGCAGTACTTC. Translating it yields CASSLTSGDYEQYF. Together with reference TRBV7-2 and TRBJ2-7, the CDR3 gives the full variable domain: GAGVSQSPSNKVTEKGKDVELRCDPISGHTALYWYRQSLGQGLEFLIYFQGNSAPDKSGLPSDRFSAERTGGSVSTLTIQRTQQEDSAVYLCASSLTSGDYEQYFGPGTRLTVT.

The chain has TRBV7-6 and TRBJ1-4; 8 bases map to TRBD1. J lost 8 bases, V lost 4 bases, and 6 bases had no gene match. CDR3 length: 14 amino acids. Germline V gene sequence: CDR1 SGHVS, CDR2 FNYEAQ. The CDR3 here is CASSSQGAPEKLFF. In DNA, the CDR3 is TGTGCCAGCAGCTCCCAGGGGGCCCCGGAAAAACTGTTTTTT.

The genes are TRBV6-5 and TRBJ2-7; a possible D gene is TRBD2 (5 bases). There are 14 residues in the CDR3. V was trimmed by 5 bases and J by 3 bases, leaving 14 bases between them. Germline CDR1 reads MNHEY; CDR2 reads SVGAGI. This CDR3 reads CASSPAGINYEQYF. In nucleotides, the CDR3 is TGTGCCAGCAGTCCCGCCGGGATCAACTACGAGCAGTACTTC.

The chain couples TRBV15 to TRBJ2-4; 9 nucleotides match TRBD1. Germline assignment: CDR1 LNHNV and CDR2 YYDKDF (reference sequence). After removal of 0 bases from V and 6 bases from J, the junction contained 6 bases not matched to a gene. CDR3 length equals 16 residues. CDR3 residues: CATSRDVRQGGNIQYF. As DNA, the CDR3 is TGTGCCACCAGCAGAGATGTTAGACAGGGGGGAAACATTCAGTACTTC.

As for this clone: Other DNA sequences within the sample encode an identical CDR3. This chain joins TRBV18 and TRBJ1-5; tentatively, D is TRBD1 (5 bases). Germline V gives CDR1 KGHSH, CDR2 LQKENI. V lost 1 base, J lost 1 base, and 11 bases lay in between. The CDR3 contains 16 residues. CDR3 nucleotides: TGTGCCAGCTCACCACAGGGACCGGGGAGCAATCAGCCCCAGCATTTT. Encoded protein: CASSPQGPGSNQPQHF.

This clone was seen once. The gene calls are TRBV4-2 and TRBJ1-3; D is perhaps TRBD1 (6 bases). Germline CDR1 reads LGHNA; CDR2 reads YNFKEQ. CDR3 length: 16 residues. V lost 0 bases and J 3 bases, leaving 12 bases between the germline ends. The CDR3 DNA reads TGTGCCAGCAGCCAAGAAAGCAACAGGGATGGAAACACCATATATTTT. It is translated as CASSQESNRDGNTIYF.

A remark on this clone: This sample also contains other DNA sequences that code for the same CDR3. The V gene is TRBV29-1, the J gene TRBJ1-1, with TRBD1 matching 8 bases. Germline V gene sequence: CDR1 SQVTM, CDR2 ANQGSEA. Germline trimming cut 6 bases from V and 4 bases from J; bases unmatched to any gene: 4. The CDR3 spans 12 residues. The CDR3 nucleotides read TGCAGCGTCGGACAGGGCGTCACTGAAGCTTTCTTT. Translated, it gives CSVGQGVTEAFF.